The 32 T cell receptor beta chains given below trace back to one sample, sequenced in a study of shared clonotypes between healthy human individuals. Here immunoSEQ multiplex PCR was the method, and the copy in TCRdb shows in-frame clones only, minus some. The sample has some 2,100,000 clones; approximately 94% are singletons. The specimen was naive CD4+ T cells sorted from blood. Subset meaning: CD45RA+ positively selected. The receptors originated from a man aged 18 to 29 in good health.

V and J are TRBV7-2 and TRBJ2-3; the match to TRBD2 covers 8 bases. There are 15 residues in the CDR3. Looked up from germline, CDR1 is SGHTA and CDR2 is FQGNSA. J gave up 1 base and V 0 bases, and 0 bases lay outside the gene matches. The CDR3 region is CASSLAGLGTDTQYF. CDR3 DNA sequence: TGTGCCAGCAGCTTAGCGGGACTAGGCACAGATACGCAGTATTTT. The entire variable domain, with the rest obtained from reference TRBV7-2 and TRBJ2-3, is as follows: GAGVSQSPSNKVTEKGKDVELRCDPISGHTALYWYRQSLGQGLEFLIYFQGNSAPDKSGLPSDRFSAERTGGSVSTLTIQRTQQEDSAVYLCASSLAGLGTDTQYFGPGTRLTVL.

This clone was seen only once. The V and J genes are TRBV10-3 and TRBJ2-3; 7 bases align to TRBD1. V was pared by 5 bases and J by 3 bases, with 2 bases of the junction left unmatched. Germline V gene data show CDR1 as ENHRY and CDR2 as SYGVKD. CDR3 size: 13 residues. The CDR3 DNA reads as TGTGCCATCAGTACACAGGGGACAGATACGCAGTATTTT. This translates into CAISTQGTDTQYF.

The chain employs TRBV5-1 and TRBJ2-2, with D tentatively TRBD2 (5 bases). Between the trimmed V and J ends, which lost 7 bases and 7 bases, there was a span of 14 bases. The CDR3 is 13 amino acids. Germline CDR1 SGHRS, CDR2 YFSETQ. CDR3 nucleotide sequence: TGCGCCAGCTGGCGGGTGGGCGACGGGGAGCTGTTTTTT. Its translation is CASWRVGDGELFF.

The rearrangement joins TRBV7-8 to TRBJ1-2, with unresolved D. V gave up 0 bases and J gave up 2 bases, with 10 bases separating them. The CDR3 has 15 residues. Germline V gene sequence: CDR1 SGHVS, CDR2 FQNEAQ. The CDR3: CASSLARADNYGYTF. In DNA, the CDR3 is TGTGCCAGCAGCTTAGCCCGGGCAGACAACTATGGCTACACCTTC.

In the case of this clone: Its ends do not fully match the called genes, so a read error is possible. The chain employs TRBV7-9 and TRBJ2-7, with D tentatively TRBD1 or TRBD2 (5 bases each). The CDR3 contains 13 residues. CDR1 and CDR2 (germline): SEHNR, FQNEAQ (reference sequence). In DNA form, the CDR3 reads TGTGCCAGCAGCCGGCACGAGGGGCCTAGTCCTCATTTC. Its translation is CASSRHEGPSPHF.

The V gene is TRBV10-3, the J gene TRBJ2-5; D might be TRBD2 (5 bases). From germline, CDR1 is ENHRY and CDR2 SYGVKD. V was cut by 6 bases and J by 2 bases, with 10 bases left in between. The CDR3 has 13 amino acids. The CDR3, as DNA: TGTGCCATCAGGGACGGGGTACAAGAGACCCAGTACTTC. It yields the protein CAIRDGVQETQYF.

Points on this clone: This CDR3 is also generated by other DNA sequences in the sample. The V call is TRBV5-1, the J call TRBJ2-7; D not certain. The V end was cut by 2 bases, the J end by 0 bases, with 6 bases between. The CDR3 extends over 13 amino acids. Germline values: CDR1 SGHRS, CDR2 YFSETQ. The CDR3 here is CASSFDNSYEQYF. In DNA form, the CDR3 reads TGCGCCAGCAGCTTCGACAACTCCTACGAGCAGTACTTC.

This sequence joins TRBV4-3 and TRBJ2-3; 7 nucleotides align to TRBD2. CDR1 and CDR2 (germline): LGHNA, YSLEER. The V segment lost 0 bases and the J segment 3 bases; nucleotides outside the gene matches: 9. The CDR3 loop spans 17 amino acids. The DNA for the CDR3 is TGCGCCAGCAGCCAAGAGATTGGCGGGAGACGGACAGATACGCAGTATTTT. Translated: CASSQEIGGRRTDTQYF.

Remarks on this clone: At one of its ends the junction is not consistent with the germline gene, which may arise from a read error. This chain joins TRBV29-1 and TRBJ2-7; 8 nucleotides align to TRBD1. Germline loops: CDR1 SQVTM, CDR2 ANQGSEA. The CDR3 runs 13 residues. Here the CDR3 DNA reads TGCAGCGTTATGGAGGGGAAAGGGGACAGGCAGGGCTTC. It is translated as CSVMEGKGDRQGF.

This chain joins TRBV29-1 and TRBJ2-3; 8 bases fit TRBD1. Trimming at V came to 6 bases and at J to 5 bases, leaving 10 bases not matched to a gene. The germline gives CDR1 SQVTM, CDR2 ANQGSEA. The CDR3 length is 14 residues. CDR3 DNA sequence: TGCAGCGTCGAGTCCGGACAGGGCGGAGATACGCAGTATTTT. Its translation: CSVESGQGGDTQYF.

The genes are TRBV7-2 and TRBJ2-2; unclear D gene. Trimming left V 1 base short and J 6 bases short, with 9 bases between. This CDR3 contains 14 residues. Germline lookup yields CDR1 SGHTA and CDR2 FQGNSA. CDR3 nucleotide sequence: TGTGCCAGCAGCTTAGGTTTAGCCTCCGGGGAGCTGTTTTTT. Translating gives CASSLGLASGELFF.

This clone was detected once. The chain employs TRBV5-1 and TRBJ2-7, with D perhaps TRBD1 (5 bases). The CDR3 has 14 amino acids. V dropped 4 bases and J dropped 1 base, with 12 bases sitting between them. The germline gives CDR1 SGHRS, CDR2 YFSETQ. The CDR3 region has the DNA TGCGCCAGCAGCATTGGGGCACCATCCTACGAGCAGTACTTC. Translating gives CASSIGAPSYEQYF.

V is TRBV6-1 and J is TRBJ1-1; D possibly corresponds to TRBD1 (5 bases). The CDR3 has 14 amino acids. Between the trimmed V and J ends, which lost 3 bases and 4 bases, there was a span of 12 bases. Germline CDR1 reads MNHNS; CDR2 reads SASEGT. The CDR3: CASSEVWGITEAFF. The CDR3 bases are TGTGCCAGCAGTGAGGTGTGGGGGATCACTGAAGCTTTCTTT.

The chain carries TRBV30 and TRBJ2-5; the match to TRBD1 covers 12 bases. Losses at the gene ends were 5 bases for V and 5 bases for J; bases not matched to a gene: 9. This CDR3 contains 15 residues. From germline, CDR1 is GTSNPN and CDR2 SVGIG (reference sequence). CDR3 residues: CAWGKGQGAMETQYF. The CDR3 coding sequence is TGTGCCTGGGGGAAGGGACAGGGGGCAATGGAGACCCAGTACTTC.

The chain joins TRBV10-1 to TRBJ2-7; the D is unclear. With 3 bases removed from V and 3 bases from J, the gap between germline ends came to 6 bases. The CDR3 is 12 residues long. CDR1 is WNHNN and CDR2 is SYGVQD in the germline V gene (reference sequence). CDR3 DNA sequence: TGCGCCAGCAGTGACCCAGGCTACGAGCAGTACTTC. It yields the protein CASSDPGYEQYF.

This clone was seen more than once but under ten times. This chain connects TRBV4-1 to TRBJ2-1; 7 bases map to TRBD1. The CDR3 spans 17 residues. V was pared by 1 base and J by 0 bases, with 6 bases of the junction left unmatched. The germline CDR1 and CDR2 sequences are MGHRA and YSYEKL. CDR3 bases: TGCGCCAGCAGCCAAGGACAGGGCCCTAGCTCCTACAATGAGCAGTTCTTC. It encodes CASSQGQGPSSYNEQFF.

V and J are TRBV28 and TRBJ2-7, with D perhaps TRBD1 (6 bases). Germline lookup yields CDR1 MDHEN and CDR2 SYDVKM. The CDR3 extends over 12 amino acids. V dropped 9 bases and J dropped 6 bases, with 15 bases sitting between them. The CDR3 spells CASMGQAGEQYF. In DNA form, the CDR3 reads TGTGCCAGTATGGGACAAGCCGGCGAGCAGTACTTC.

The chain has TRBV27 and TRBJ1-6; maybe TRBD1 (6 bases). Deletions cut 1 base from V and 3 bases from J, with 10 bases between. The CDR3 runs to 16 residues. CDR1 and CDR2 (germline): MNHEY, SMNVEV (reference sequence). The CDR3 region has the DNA TGTGCCAGCAGTTTATGGGCCAGGGGCTATAATTCACCCCTCCACTTT. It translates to CASSLWARGYNSPLHF.

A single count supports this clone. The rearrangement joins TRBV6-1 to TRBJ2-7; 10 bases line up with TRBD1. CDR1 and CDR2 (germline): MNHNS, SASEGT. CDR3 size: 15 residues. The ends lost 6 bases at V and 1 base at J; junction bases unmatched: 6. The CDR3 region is CASRSPGQGSYEQYF. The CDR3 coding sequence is TGTGCCAGCAGATCCCCGGGACAGGGGTCCTACGAGCAGTACTTC.

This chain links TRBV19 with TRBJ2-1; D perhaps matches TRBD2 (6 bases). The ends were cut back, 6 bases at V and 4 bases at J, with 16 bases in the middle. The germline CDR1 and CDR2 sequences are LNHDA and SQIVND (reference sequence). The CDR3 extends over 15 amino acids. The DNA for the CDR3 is TGTGCCAGTAGCTCCCCGGGAGTTCGGTACAATGAGCAGTTCTTC. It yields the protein CASSSPGVRYNEQFF.

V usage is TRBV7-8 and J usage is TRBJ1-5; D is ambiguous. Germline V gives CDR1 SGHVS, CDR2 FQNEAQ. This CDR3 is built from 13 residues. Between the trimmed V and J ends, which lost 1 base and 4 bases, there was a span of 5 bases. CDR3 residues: CASSLVENQPQHF. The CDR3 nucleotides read TGTGCCAGCAGCTTAGTCGAGAATCAGCCCCAGCATTTT. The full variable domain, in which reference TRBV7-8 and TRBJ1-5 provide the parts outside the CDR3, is GAGVSQSPRYKVAKRGQDVALRCDPISGHVSLFWYQQALGQGPEFLTYFQNEAQLDKSGLPSDRFFAERPEGSVSTLKIQRTQQEDSAVYLCASSLVENQPQHFGDGTRLSIL.

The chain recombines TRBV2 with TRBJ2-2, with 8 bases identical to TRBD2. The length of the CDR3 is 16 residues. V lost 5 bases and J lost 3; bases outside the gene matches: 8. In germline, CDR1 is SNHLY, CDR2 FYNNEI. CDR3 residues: CASSRRPSGHTGELFF. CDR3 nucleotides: TGTGCCAGCAGTCGAAGGCCTAGCGGGCACACCGGGGAGCTGTTTTTT.

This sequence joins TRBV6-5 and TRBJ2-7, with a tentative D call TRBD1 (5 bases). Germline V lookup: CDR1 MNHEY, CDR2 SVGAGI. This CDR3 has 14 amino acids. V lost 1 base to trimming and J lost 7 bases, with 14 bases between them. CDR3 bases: TGTGCCAGCAGTTACTTGGGGCCTCAAGGGGAGCAGTACTTC. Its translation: CASSYLGPQGEQYF.

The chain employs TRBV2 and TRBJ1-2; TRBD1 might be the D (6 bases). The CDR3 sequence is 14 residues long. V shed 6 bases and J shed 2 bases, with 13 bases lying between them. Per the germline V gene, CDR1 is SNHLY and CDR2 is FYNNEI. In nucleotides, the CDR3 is TGTGCCAGCAGAGAAAGTACAGGGAACTATGGCTACACCTTC. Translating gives CASRESTGNYGYTF.

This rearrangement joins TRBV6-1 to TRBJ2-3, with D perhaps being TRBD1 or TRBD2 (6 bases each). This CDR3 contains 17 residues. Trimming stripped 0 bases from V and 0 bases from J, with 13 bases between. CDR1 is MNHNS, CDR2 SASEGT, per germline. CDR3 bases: TGTGCCAGCAGTGAAGCGCTAGGAGGGGGAAGCACAGATACGCAGTATTTT. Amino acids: CASSEALGGGSTDTQYF.

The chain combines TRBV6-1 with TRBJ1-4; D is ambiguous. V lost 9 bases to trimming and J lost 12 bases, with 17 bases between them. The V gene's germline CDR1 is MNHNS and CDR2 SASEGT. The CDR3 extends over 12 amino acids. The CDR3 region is CASRAQVMELFF. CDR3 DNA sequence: TGTGCCAGTCGAGCCCAGGTGATGGAACTGTTTTTT.

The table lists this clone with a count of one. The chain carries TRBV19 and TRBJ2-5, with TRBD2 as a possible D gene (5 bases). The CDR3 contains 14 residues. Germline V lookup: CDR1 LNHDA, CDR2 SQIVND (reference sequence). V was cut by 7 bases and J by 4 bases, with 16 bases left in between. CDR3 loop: CASNNGVNRETQYF. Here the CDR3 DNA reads TGTGCCAGTAATAACGGGGTAAACCGAGAGACCCAGTACTTC. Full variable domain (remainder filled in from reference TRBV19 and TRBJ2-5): DGGITQSPKYLFRKEGQNVTLSCEQNLNHDAMYWYRQDPGQGLRLIYYSQIVNDFQKGDIAEGYSVSREKKESFPLTVTSAQKNPTAFYLCASNNGVNRETQYFGPGTRLLVL.

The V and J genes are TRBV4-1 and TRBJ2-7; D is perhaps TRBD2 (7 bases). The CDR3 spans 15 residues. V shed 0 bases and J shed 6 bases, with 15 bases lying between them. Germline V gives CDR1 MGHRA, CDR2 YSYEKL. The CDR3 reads CASSQDSGRGAEQYF. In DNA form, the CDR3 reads TGCGCCAGCAGCCAAGATTCGGGTCGGGGGGCCGAGCAGTACTTC.

For the CDR3, the DNA is TGTGCCAGCAAAGGGGACGCTGGGAACACTGAAGCTTTCTTT. This gives the protein CASKGDAGNTEAFF. The rearrangement links TRBV2 to TRBJ1-1; a possible D gene is TRBD1 (5 bases). Trimming removed 7 bases at V and 1 base at J, with 13 bases between. The CDR3 contains 14 residues. The germline V gene encodes CDR1 SNHLY and CDR2 FYNNEI.

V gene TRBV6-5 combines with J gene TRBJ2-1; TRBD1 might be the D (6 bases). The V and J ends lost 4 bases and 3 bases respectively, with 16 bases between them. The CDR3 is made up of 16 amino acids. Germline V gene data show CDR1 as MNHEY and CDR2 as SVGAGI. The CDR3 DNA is TGTGCCAGCAGTTCGACAGGTCCAGGGGTCTACAATGAGCAGTTCTTC. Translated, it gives CASSSTGPGVYNEQFF.

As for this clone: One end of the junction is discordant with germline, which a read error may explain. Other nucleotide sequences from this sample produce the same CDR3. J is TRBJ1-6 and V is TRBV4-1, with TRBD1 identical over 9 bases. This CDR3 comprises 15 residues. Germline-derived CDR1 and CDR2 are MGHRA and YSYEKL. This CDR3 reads CASSHPDRGNSPLHF. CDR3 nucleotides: TGCGCCAGCAGCCACCCGGACAGGGGAAACTCACCTCTCCACTTT.

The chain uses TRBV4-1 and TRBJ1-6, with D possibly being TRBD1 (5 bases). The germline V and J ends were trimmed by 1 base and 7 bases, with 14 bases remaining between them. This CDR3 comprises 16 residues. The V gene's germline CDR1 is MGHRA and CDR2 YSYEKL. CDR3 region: CASSQGRQGWNSPLHF. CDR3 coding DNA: TGCGCCAGCAGCCAAGGGCGGCAGGGCTGGAATTCACCCCTCCACTTT.